This T cell receptor (beta chain) was sequenced for a study of long-term antiretroviral therapy in people with HIV. It was version v3.0 of the immunoSEQ assay that was run at survey level. TCRdb keeps only in-frame clones here, not all; method: immunoSEQ multiplex PCR. The sample includes roughly 30,000 clones, 86% seen only once; the top ten take approximately 4.8%. The CDR3 runs 15 residues. The germline V and J ends were trimmed by 1 base and 2 bases, with 9 bases remaining between them. Germline CDR1 reads SGHTA; CDR2 reads FQGNSA. This receptor was identified in a woman in her thirties with HIV. The chain joins TRBV7-2 to TRBJ1-5; the D is unclear. The sample in question was unsorted PBMCs, obtained 0.8 years after starting antiretroviral therapy. CDR3 bases: TGTGCCAGCAGCTTAGGACGGGGAGGCAATCAGCCCCAGCATTTT. Translating gives CASSLGRGGNQPQHF.